This entry is about one T cell receptor beta chain. Original analysis: Amplification from reference gene primers served as the basis for estimated nucleated cell counts. TCRdb keeps only in-frame clones here, not all; method: immunoSEQ multiplex PCR. V and J calls and clone size are copied from that table; D and trimming were computed from the DNA. This table has 120,000 or so clones, roughly 87% appearing once. The data are from a study of blood T cell repertoires in COVID-19. This clonotype was sampled from a human donor in a cohort sampled during active COVID-19. The sequencing sample was made of peripheral blood.

The CDR3 is CSVEAQGRMNTEAFF. CDR3 nucleotides: TGCAGCGTTGAAGCCCAGGGAAGGATGAACACTGAAGCTTTCTTT. The chain joins TRBV29-1 to TRBJ1-1; D is possibly TRBD1 (5 bases). Germline loops: CDR1 SQVTM, CDR2 ANQGSEA. The CDR3 spans 15 residues. V was clipped by 1 base and J by 0 bases, with 12 bases between them.